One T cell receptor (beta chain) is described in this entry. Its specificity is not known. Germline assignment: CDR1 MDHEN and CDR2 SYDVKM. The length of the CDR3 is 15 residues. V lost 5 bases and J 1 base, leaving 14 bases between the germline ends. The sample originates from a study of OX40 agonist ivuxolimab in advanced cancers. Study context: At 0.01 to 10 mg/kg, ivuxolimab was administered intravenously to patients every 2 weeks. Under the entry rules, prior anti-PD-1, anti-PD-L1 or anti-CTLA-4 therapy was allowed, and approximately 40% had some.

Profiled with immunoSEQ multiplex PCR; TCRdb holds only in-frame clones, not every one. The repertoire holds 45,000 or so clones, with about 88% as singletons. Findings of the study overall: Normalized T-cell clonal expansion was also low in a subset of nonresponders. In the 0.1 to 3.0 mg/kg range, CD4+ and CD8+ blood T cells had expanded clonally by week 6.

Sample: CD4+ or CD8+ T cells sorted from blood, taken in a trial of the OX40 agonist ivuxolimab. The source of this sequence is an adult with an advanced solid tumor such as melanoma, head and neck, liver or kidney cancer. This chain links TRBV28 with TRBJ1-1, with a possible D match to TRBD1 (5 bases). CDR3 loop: CASSPRDGKNTEAFF. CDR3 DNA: TGTGCCAGCAGTCCCCGGGACGGCAAGAACACTGAAGCTTTCTTT.